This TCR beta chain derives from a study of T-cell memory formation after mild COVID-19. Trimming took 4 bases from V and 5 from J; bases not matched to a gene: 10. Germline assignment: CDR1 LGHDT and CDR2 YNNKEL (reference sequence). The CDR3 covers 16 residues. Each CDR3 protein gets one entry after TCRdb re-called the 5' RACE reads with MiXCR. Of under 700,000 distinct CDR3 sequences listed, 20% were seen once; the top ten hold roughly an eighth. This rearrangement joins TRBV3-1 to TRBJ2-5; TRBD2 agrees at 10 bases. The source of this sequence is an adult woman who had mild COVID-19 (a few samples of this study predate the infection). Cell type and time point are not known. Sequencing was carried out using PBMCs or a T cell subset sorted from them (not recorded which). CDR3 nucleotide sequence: TGTGCCAGCAGCCTCCAAGCGGGGGGGAAAGGGGAGACCCAGTACTTC. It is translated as CASSLQAGGKGETQYF.